These 18 T cell receptor beta chains were sequenced from one sample in a study of HIV-infected children after antiretroviral therapy interruption (dated by TCRdb to the late 2010s). Sample treatment or condition, as interpreted from the label and publication: PENTA 11 planned treatment interruption arm or continuous ART arm. Library construction relied on 3' RACE. The listed sequencing device is Illumina MiSeq. TCR libraries were built from RNA using a 3' RACE protocol with unique molecular identifiers to correct PCR amplification bias. TCRdb handled the public reads itself, with Q25 trimming in fastp and clone calling in MiXCR, and kept productive beta chains. CDR3 protein sequences are deduplicated, and each keeps its most common genes and DNA. The table for this sample lists about 89,000 distinct CDR3 sequences; about 7% of them were counted only once. About 1.1% of the sample is in the top ten clones.

Here the sequenced sample was CD45RA+ CD4+ T cells from PBMCs, pooled from several time points, taken from a donor given antiretroviral therapy, either interrupted or continuous. Taken with the paper, the label for cell subset or site translates to: naive CD4+ CD45RA+ CD45RO- T cells. The receptor source for this set is a pool of human donors with HIV.

This clonotype was counted many times. The chain uses TRBV12-3 or TRBV12-4 and TRBJ2-3; no reliable D call. The CDR3 contains 12 residues. V lost 3 bases and J 3 bases, leaving 4 bases between the germline ends. The CDR3: CASSFTTDTQYF. CDR3 DNA sequence: TGTGCCAGCAGTTTCACGACAGATACGCAGTATTTT.

As regards this clonotype: A read error may account for a junction end that differs from germline. V usage is TRBV10-3 and J usage is TRBJ1-1, with D perhaps matching TRBD1 (5 bases). CDR3 length: 13 amino acids. Germline V gives CDR1 ENHRY, CDR2 SYGVKD. The CDR3 DNA follows: TGTGCCAACAGTGATTCCGGGGCGGCTGAAGCTTTCTTT. Translated, it gives CANSDSGAAEAFF.

This clonotype was detected many times. This chain links TRBV28 with TRBJ1-1; D call uncertain. Germline assignment: CDR1 MDHEN and CDR2 SYDVKM. V lost 2 bases and J 0 bases, leaving 7 bases between the germline ends. This CDR3 has 14 residues. This CDR3 is CASSLTSMNTEAFF. The DNA for the CDR3 is TGTGCCAGCAGTTTAACGTCCATGAACACTGAAGCTTTCTTT.

The gene calls are TRBV12-3 or TRBV12-4 and TRBJ1-2; D not certain. CDR3 length: 12 amino acids. The V gene lost 4 bases and the J gene lost 8 bases, with 11 bases spanning the gap. The CDR3 nucleotides are TGTGCCAGCAGTTCCCGGAGGCTCGGCTACACCTTC. It yields the protein CASSSRRLGYTF.

This clonotype was recorded a few times. This chain links TRBV7-2 with TRBJ2-3; D is undetermined. Germline-derived CDR1 and CDR2 are SGHTA and FQGNSA. Trimming removed 5 bases from V and 2 bases from J, with 11 bases in between. This CDR3 spans 14 amino acids. The DNA for the CDR3 is TGTGCCAGCAGCCCTAGAAAAATCACAGATACGCAGTATTTT. Translation gives CASSPRKITDTQYF.

This clonotype was counted many times. J is TRBJ2-7 and V is TRBV6-5, with D perhaps matching TRBD2 (5 bases). The CDR3 covers 15 residues. Per germline, CDR1 MNHEY and CDR2 SVGAGI. Trimming shortened V by 2 bases and J by 3 bases, and 14 bases separated the two germline ends. The CDR3 sequence is CASSYSAPGNYEQYF. Here the CDR3 DNA reads TGTGCCAGCAGTTACAGCGCTCCGGGAAACTACGAGCAGTACTTC.

This clonotype turned up a few times. The genes are TRBV18 and TRBJ2-3, with unresolved D. This CDR3 is 14 amino acids long. Germline V gene data show CDR1 as KGHSH and CDR2 as LQKENI. V was shortened by 0 bases and J by 6 bases, with 10 bases between the two germline ends. The CDR3 DNA follows: TGTGCCAGCTCACCACCGAACAACCGGGATACGCAGTATTTT. It encodes CASSPPNNRDTQYF.

V and J are TRBV5-1 and TRBJ2-7; 9 bases line up with TRBD1. Germline loops: CDR1 SGHRS, CDR2 YFSETQ. The CDR3 runs 14 residues. J gave up 3 bases and V 6 bases, and 7 bases lay outside the gene matches. The CDR3 sequence is CASTPRTGDYEQYF. The CDR3 coding sequence is TGCGCCAGCACGCCGCGGACAGGGGACTACGAGCAGTACTTC.

This clonotype turned up a few times. J is TRBJ2-7 and V is TRBV5-4; 10 bases map to TRBD1. Per germline, CDR1 SGHNT and CDR2 YYREEE (reference sequence). The trim removed 7 bases at V and 5 bases at J, leaving 12 bases unmatched. The CDR3 loop spans 15 amino acids. As DNA, the CDR3 is TGTGCCAGCCGCCGTACCCTGGACAGGGGGGACGAGCAGTACTTC. Protein product: CASRRTLDRGDEQYF.

This clonotype was detected a few times. The chain has TRBV4-2 and TRBJ2-7; D is perhaps TRBD2 (5 bases). The CDR3 has 15 amino acids. Germline-derived CDR1 and CDR2 are LGHNA and YNFKEQ. V lost 0 bases, J lost 3 bases, and 12 bases lay in between. CDR3 nucleotide sequence: TGTGCCAGCAGCCAAGACTGGGCGAGCGGCTACGAGCAGTACTTC. Amino acid sequence: CASSQDWASGYEQYF.

On this clonotype: Being one base from a much bigger clone, this may be a read error. This sequence joins TRBV27 and TRBJ2-3; D perhaps matches TRBD2 (7 bases). The CDR3 covers 15 residues. Germline assignment: CDR1 MNHEY and CDR2 SMNVEV (reference sequence). The CDR3 region has the DNA TGTGCCAGCAGCAACTCTTGGGGGGGCTCAGATACGCAGAATTTT. Translation: CASSNSWGGSDTQNF.

The chain is built from TRBV5-1 and TRBJ2-1; no definite D call. The germline CDR1 and CDR2 sequences are SGHRS and YFSETQ. V lost 0 bases to trimming and J lost 5 bases, with 9 bases between them. The CDR3 totals 14 residues. CDR3 region: CASSLADPNNEQFF. The DNA for the CDR3 is TGCGCCAGCAGCTTGGCCGACCCCAACAATGAGCAGTTCTTC.

Many counts were recorded for this clonotype. An end of the junction differs from the germline gene, which may be a read error. The chain couples TRBV29-1 to TRBJ2-2; a weak D match, TRBD2 (5 bases). This CDR3 region has 14 residues. Germline V gene lookup returns CDR1 SQVTM and CDR2 ANQGSEA. The DNA for the CDR3 is TGCAGCGTTGGAAACATCCTGTATCCCGGGGAGCTGCTTTTT. This encodes CSVGNILYPGELLF.

V is TRBV7-2 and J is TRBJ1-5; D is unclear. V lost 1 base and J lost 8, with 9 bases in between. There are 13 residues in the CDR3. The germline CDR1 and CDR2 sequences are SGHTA and FQGNSA. Written as DNA, the CDR3 is TGTGCCAGCAGCTTAGAAGGAGCCAAGCCCCAGCATTTT. This encodes CASSLEGAKPQHF.

This clonotype was detected many times. This chain uses TRBV27 with TRBJ1-1, with TRBD1 matching over 10 bases. The CDR3 has 16 residues. V dropped 5 bases and J dropped 4; count of bases not matched to a gene: 10. The V gene's germline CDR1 is MNHEY and CDR2 SMNVEV (reference sequence). Here the CDR3 DNA reads TGTGCCAGCAGTCCAAGGGACAGGGGTAGGGGCACTGAAGCTTTCTTT. This codes for CASSPRDRGRGTEAFF.

This clonotype was picked up a small number of times. This chain uses TRBV19 with TRBJ1-5; 8 bases agree with TRBD1. Trimming cost V 6 bases and J 4 bases; bases outside gene matches: 8. CDR3 length: 15 residues. The germline V gene has CDR1 LNHDA and CDR2 SQIVND (reference sequence). The CDR3: CASRLTGEGNQPQHF. The CDR3 DNA reads as TGTGCCAGTAGGTTGACAGGGGAGGGAAATCAGCCCCAGCATTTT.

On this clonotype itself: This may be a read error, as it is one base from a much larger clone. This chain's CDR3 is CASNRGQGAFSYELYF. CDR3 DNA sequence: TGTGCCAGCAACCGGGGACAGGGGGCGTTCTCCTACGAGCTGTACTTC. The chain links TRBV6-1 to TRBJ2-7; 12 bases line up with TRBD1. There are 16 residues in the CDR3. CDR1 is MNHNS, CDR2 SASEGT, per germline.

The sample holds a few counts of this clonotype. This sequence joins TRBV5-1 and TRBJ2-1, with 8 nucleotides matching TRBD2. J gave up 5 bases and V 5 bases, and 9 bases lay outside the gene matches. CDR1 is SGHRS, CDR2 YFSETQ, per germline. The CDR3 runs 15 residues. As DNA, the CDR3 is TGCGCCAGCAGACAGAGCGGGGGTGGCCACAATGAGCAGTTCTTC. This encodes CASRQSGGGHNEQFF.